This T cell receptor beta chain was identified in a study of OX40 agonist ivuxolimab in advanced cancers. Across the study: Of the patients, three showed partial responses, one with hepatocellular carcinoma and two with cutaneous melanoma.

Study observations and caveats: There was clonal expansion of CD4+ and CD8+ blood T cells by week 6 at 0.1 to 3.0 mg/kg. Part of the nonresponder group also had normalized T-cell clonal expansion that was low.

Points on this clone: Its antigen is unknown.

The germline CDR1 and CDR2 sequences are SGHRS and YFSETQ. The CDR3 is made up of 17 amino acids. The V and J ends lost 0 bases and 5 bases, in that order; junction bases with no gene match: 6. This table comes from immunoSEQ multiplex PCR, and its TCRdb copy is limited to in-frame clones, with some not included. In the table there are 40,000 or so clones, roughly 87% of which are singletons. The origin of this receptor is an adult with an advanced solid tumor such as melanoma, head and neck, liver or kidney cancer. Sequenced here: CD4+ or CD8+ T cells sorted from blood, sampled in a trial of the OX40 agonist ivuxolimab. The rearrangement joins TRBV5-1 to TRBJ2-1, with 12 bases fitting TRBD2. CDR3 sequence (DNA): TGCGCCAGCAGCTTGGATCGGACTAGCGGGGTGAACAATGAGCAGTTCTTC. Its translation is CASSLDRTSGVNNEQFF.